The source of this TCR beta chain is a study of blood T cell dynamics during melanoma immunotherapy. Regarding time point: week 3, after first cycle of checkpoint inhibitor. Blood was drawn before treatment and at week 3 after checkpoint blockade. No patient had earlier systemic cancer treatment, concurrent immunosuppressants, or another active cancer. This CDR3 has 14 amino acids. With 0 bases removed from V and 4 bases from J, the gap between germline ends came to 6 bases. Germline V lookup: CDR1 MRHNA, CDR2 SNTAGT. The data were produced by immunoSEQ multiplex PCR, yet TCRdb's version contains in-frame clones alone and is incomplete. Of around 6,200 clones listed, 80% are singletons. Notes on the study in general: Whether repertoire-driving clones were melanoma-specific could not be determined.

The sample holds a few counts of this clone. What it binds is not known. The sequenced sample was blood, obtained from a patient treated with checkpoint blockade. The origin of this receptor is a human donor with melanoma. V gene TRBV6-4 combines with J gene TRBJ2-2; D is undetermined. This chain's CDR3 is CASSDSGSTGELFF. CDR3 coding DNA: TGTGCCAGCAGTGACTCGGGCAGCACCGGGGAGCTGTTTTTT.